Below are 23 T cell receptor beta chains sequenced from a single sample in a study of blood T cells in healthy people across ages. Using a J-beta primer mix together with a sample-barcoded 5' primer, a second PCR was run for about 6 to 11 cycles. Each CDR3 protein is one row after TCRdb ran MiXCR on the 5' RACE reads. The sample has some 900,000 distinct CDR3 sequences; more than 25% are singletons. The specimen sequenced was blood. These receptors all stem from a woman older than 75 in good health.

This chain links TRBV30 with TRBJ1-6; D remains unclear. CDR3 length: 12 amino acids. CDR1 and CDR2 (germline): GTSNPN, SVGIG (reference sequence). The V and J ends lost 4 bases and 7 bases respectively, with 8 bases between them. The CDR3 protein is CAWTGGNSPLHF. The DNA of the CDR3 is TGTGCCTGGACGGGCGGGAATTCACCCCTCCACTTT.

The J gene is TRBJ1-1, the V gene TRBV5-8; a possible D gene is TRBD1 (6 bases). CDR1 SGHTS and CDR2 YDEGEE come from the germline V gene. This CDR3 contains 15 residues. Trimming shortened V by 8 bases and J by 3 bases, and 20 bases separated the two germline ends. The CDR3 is CASIRGGRAHTEAFF. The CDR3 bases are TGTGCCAGTATTCGGGGGGGCAGAGCCCACACTGAAGCTTTCTTT.

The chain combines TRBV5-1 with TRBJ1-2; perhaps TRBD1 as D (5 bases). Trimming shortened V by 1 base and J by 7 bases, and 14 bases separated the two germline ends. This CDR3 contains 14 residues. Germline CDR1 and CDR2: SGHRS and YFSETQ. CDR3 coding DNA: TGCGCCAGCAGCTTGTATGGGGCTGCTGGTGGCTACACCTTC. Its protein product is CASSLYGAAGGYTF. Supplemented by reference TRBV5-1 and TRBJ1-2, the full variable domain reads KAGVTQTPRYLIKTRGQQVTLSCSPISGHRSVSWYQQTPGQGLQFLFEYFSETQRNKGNFPGRFSGRQFSNSRSEMNVSTLELGDSALYLCASSLYGAAGGYTFGSGTRLTVV.

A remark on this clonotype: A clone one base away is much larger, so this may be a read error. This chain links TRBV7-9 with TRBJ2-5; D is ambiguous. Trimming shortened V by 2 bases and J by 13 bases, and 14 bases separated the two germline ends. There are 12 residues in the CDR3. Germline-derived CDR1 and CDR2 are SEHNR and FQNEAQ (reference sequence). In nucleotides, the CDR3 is TGTGCCAGCAGCTTAAGTGCCCCGCCGGGGTACTTC. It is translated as CASSLSAPPGYF.

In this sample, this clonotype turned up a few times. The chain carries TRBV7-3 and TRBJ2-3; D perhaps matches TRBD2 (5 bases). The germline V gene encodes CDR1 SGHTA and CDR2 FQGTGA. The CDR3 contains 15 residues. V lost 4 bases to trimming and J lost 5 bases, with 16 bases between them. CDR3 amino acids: CASSSGVASLDTQYF. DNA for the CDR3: TGTGCCAGCAGCTCCGGGGTAGCTAGCTTAGATACGCAGTATTTT.

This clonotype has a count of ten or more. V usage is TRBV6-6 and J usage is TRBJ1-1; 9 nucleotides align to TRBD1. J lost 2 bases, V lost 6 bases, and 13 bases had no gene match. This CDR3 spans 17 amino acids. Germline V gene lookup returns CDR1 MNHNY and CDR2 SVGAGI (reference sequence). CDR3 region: CASSTFQGTGINTEAFF. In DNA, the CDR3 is TGTGCCAGCAGCACATTCCAGGGGACAGGGATTAACACTGAAGCTTTCTTT.

CDR3 sequence (DNA): TGTGCCAGCAGCGACGGGACAGGGATTCCCCATGGCTACACCTTC. This gives the protein CASSDGTGIPHGYTF. V is TRBV5-5 and J is TRBJ1-2, with 9 bases fitting TRBD1. The junction had 10 bases not matched to a gene; V was cut back by 4 bases and J by 6 bases. Germline V gives CDR1 SGHKS, CDR2 YYEKEE (reference sequence). The CDR3 loop spans 15 amino acids.

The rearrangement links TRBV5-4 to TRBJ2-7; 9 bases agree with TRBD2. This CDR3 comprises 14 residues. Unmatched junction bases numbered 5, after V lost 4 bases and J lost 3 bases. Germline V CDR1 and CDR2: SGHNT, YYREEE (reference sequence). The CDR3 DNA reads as TGTGCCAGCAGCGGGGGACTAGCTAGCTACGAGCAGTACTTC. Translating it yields CASSGGLASYEQYF.

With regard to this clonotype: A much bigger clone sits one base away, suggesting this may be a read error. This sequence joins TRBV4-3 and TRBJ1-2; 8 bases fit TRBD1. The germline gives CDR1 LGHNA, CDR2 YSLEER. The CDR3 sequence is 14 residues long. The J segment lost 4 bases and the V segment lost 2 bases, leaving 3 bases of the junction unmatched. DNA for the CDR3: TGCGCCAGCAGCCAAACACAGGGGGGCTATGGCTACACCTTC. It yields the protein CASSQTQGGYGYTF.

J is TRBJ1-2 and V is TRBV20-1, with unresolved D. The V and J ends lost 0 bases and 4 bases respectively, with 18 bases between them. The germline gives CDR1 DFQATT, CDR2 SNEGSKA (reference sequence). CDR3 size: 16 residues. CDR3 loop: CSARDYGQTTGYGYTF. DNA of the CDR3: TGCAGTGCTAGAGATTACGGGCAGACCACCGGCTATGGCTACACCTTC.

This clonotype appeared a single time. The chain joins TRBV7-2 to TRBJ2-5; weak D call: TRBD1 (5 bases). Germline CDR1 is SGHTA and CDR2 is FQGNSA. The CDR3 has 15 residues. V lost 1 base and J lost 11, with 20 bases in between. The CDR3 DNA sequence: TGTGCCAGCAGCTTAGAGGGGAATAGAGGAGCGAGGCAGTACTTC. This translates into CASSLEGNRGARQYF.

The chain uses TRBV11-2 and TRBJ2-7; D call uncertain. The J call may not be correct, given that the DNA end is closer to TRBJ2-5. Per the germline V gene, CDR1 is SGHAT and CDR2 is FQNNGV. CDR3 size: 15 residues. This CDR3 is CASSLDRYSHETQYF. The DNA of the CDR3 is TGTGCCAGCAGCTTAGATCGGTACAGCCACGAGACCCAGTACTTC.

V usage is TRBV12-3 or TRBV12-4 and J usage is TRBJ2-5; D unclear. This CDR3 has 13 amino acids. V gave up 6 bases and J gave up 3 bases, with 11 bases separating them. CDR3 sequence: CASRLGSEETQYF. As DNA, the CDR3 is TGTGCCAGCAGACTGGGGTCAGAAGAGACCCAGTACTTC.

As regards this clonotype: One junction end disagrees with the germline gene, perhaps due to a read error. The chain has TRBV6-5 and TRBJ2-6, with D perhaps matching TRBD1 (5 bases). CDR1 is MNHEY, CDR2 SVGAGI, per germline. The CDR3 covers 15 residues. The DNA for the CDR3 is TGTGCCAGCAGTAAGGGTAACTCTGGGGCCTACGTCCTGACTTTC. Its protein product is CASSKGNSGAYVLTF.

DNA for the CDR3: TGTGCCAGCAGCTTAGCGGGCCCCATGAGTACTGAAGCTTTCTTT. Amino acids: CASSLAGPMSTEAFF. V is TRBV7-8 and J is TRBJ1-1; D remains ambiguous. This CDR3 comprises 15 residues. Trimming removed 0 bases from V and 5 bases from J, with 13 bases in between. Looked up from germline, CDR1 is SGHVS and CDR2 is FQNEAQ.

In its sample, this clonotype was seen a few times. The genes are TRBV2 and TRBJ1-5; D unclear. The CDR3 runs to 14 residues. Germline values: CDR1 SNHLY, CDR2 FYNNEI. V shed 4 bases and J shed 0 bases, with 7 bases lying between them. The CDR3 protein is CASSVKDSNQPQHF. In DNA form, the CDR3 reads TGTGCCAGCAGTGTCAAGGATAGCAATCAGCCCCAGCATTTT.

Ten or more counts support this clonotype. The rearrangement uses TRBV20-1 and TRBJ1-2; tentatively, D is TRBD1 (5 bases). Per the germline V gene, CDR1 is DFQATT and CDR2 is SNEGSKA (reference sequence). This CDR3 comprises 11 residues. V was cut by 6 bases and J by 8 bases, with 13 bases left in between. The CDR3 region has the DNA TGCAGTGCGGGACCCAAGGGAGGCTACACCTTC. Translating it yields CSAGPKGGYTF.

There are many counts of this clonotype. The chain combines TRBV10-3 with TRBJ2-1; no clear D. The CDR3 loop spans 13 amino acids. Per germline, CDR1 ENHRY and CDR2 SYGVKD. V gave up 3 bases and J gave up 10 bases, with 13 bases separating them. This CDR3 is CAISDLVELEQFF. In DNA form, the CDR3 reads TGTGCCATCAGTGATCTGGTAGAGTTGGAGCAGTTCTTC.

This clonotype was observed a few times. In nucleotides, the CDR3 is TGTGCCATCAGTGAGAGGCAGGGGAACTCACCCCTCCACTTT. Translating gives CAISERQGNSPLHF. This chain joins TRBV10-3 and TRBJ1-6; D is perhaps TRBD1 (6 bases). Germline CDR1 ENHRY, CDR2 SYGVKD. Trimming cost V 2 bases and J 10 bases, with 12 bases left between them. The CDR3 contains 14 residues.

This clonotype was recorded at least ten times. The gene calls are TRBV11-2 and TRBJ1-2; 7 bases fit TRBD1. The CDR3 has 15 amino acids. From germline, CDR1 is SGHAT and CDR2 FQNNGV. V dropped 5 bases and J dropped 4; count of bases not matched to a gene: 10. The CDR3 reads CASSTRDSQSYGYTF. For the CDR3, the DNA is TGTGCCAGCAGCACCCGGGACAGCCAAAGCTATGGCTACACCTTC.

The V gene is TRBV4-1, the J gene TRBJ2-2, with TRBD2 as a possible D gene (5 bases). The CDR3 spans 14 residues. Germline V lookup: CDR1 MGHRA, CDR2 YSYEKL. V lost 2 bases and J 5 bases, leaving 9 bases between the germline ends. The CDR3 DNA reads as TGCGCCAGCAGCCAAACTAGGGCGACCGGGGAGCTGTTTTTT. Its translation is CASSQTRATGELFF.

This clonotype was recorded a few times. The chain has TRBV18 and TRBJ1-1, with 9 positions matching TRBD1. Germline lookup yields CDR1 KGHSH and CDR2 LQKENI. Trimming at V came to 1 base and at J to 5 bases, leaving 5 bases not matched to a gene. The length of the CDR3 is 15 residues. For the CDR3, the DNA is TGTGCCAGCTCACCACTGAACAGGGGGCTAACTGAAGCTTTCTTT. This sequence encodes CASSPLNRGLTEAFF.

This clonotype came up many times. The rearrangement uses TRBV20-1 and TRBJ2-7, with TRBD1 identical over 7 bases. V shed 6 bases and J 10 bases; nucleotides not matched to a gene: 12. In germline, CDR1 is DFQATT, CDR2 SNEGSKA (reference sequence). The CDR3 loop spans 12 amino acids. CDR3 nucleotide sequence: TGCAGTGCAGAGGGACAGTTGGTCGAACAGTACTTC. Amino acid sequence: CSAEGQLVEQYF.